This T cell receptor beta chain emerged from a study of vaccination effects on CD4 cells after COVID-19. Study-wide findings and caveats: Late post-vaccination samples showed marked contraction of infection- and vaccine-induced clones.

Using immunoSEQ multiplex PCR, the repertoire was profiled, and TCRdb retains in-frame clones only, with some absent. The repertoire holds 55,000 to 80,000 clones, 80% seen once, with roughly an eighth in the top ten. As to this clone: The antigen is undetermined.

With 6 bases removed from V and 3 bases from J, the gap between germline ends came to 11 bases. The CDR3 is made up of 13 amino acids. Germline V CDR1 and CDR2: SGHAT, FQDESV (reference sequence). Sequencing in the ViraFEST assay came after antigen-specific CD4+ T cells had been expanded with viral peptide pools, which were used to stimulate PBMC. It was after approximately 11 days of culture that CD4+ T cells were isolated. No vaccinee had earlier SARS-CoV-2 infection, and nucleocapsid antibodies were negative. Here the sequenced sample was CD4+ T cells from PBMCs cultured with SARS-CoV-2 spike peptides, taken before COVID-19 vaccination. The receptor was derived from a human donor who received a COVID-19 vaccine. The gene calls are TRBV11-1 and TRBJ1-1; D is uncertain. CDR3 sequence reads: CASRSSGDTEAFF. CDR3 DNA: TGTGCCAGCAGGTCCTCGGGTGACACTGAAGCTTTCTTT.